Presented here are 18 T cell receptor beta chains from one specimen sequenced in a study of beta chain features in type 1 diabetes. These receptors lack a known antigen. General observations from the study: In all four CD4+ subsets, TCRB CDR3 length was significantly, moderately reduced in type 1 diabetes.

The authors reverse transcribed all of the isolated RNA, so sequencing captured expressed TCRB transcripts. Clones were read by immunoSEQ multiplex PCR, and TCRdb kept only the in-frame ones, dropping some. This sample has about 160,000 clones; almost 65% occur once, and the top ten carry 0.08% to 0.1%. The sequenced sample was naive CD4+ T cells from blood. These receptors all stem from a man younger than 45 with type 1 diabetes.

This clone was seen a handful of times. The chain is built from TRBV29-1 and TRBJ1-1; D gene uncertain. Trimming pared 6 bases from V and 4 bases from J, leaving 12 bases between. Looked up from germline, CDR1 is SQVTM and CDR2 is ANQGSEA. CDR3 length: 12 amino acids. The CDR3 DNA sequence: TGCAGCGTAAAAAACCGGGGCACTGAAGCTTTCTTT. This codes for CSVKNRGTEAFF.

This clone was seen only a few times. The chain joins TRBV30 to TRBJ1-6; 8 nucleotides line up with TRBD1. The CDR3 is 15 amino acids. After removal of 2 bases from V and 7 bases from J, the junction contained 7 bases not matched to a gene. Germline V gene lookup returns CDR1 GTSNPN and CDR2 SVGIG (reference sequence). This CDR3 is CAWSLNRGYNSPLHF. The CDR3 DNA follows: TGTGCCTGGAGTCTAAACAGGGGGTACAATTCACCCCTCCACTTT.

This clone was observed a handful of times. The CDR3 DNA reads TGCGCCAGCAGCCAAGATTACGTAGGGGGCTACGAGCAGTACTTC. Its translation is CASSQDYVGGYEQYF. The V gene is TRBV4-3, the J gene TRBJ2-7; D possibly corresponds to TRBD1 (6 bases). This CDR3 comprises 15 residues. Germline-derived CDR1 and CDR2 are LGHNA and YSLEER. The V end lost 0 bases, the J end lost 3 bases, and 12 bases lay between the germline ends.

This clone was counted between two and nine times. The chain recombines TRBV29-1 with TRBJ1-1; D not resolved. Trimming pared 4 bases from V and 0 bases from J, leaving 12 bases between. The CDR3 length is 14 residues. Germline V gene data show CDR1 as SQVTM and CDR2 as ANQGSEA. CDR3 in DNA: TGCAGCGTTGGCGATGGATTTATGAACACTGAAGCTTTCTTT. Protein sequence: CSVGDGFMNTEAFF.

A few counts support this clone. The CDR3, as DNA: TGTGCCAGCAGCCCAGACCTTTGGGACCGGGAAGAGACCCAGTACTTC. It specifies CASSPDLWDREETQYF. V usage is TRBV13 and J usage is TRBJ2-5, with D perhaps assigned TRBD1 or TRBD2 (5 bases each). This CDR3 region has 16 residues. With 5 bases removed from V and 3 bases from J, the gap between germline ends came to 19 bases. Germline V gives CDR1 PRHDT, CDR2 FYEKMQ (reference sequence).

This chain uses TRBV2 with TRBJ2-7; 7 bases are shared with TRBD1. Per the germline V gene, CDR1 is SNHLY and CDR2 is FYNNEI. J was trimmed by 6 bases and V by 7 bases; bases with no gene match: 6. The CDR3 consists of 12 residues. The CDR3 DNA sequence: TGTGCCAGCATGGAACAGGGGAGCGAGCAGTACTTC. Amino acid sequence: CASMEQGSEQYF.

This clone was counted only a few times. V is TRBV7-9 and J is TRBJ2-5, with D uncertain. CDR3 length equals 16 residues. V lost 1 base and J 7 bases, leaving 19 bases between the germline ends. CDR1 and CDR2 (germline): SEHNR, FQNEAQ (reference sequence). Here the CDR3 reads CASSLEEYQEMGTQYF. CDR3 nucleotide sequence: TGTGCCAGCAGCTTAGAAGAGTACCAAGAAATGGGGACCCAGTACTTC.

The chain joins TRBV7-2 to TRBJ2-5, with unresolved D. The CDR3 loop spans 16 amino acids. V lost 4 bases and J lost 1, with 16 bases in between. The germline CDR1 and CDR2 sequences are SGHTA and FQGNSA. CDR3 DNA: TGTGCCAGCAGCTCCCCCGGCTTCGTTCGCCAAGAGACCCAGTACTTC. As protein: CASSSPGFVRQETQYF.

CDR3 DNA: TGTGCCAGCAGCGATGGCAGGGAATATCAGCCCCAGCATTTT. Protein product: CASSDGREYQPQHF. The chain links TRBV9 to TRBJ1-5; D possibly corresponds to TRBD1 (5 bases). V was cut by 3 bases and J by 5 bases, with 12 bases left in between. Germline values: CDR1 SGDLS, CDR2 YYNGEE. This CDR3 has 14 residues.

The CDR3, as DNA: TGTGCCAGCAGTTTGGACTTTACCCAAGAGACCCAGTACTTC. Translating it yields CASSLDFTQETQYF. This chain connects TRBV13 to TRBJ2-5; tentative D call: TRBD2 (5 bases). Trimming stripped 6 bases from V and 1 base from J, with 12 bases between. The germline CDR1 and CDR2 sequences are PRHDT and FYEKMQ (reference sequence). The length of the CDR3 is 14 residues.

V is TRBV29-1 and J is TRBJ2-1; D may be TRBD1 or TRBD2 (6 bases each). V was pared by 6 bases and J by 5 bases, with 17 bases between. CDR1 and CDR2 from the germline V gene are SQVTM and ANQGSEA. The CDR3 contains 14 residues. CDR3 DNA: TGCAGCGTGTCAGGAAGGGGGGTTAACAATGAGCAGTTCTTC. This translates into CSVSGRGVNNEQFF.

The chain employs TRBV2 and TRBJ2-3; no firm D call. Trimming stripped 6 bases from V and 0 bases from J, with 4 bases between. This CDR3 region has 12 residues. CDR1 is SNHLY, CDR2 FYNNEI, per germline. The CDR3 bases are TGTGCCAGCAGGACAAGCACAGATACGCAGTATTTT. Its protein product is CASRTSTDTQYF. The variable domain in full, with the rest retrieved from reference TRBV2 and TRBJ2-3, is EPEVTQTPSHQVTQMGQEVILRCVPISNHLYFYWYRQILGQKVEFLVSFYNNEISEKSEIFDDQFSVERPDGSNFTLKIRSTKLEDSAMYFCASRTSTDTQYFGPGTRLTVL.

A few counts support this clone. The gene calls are TRBV4-1 and TRBJ2-3; D remains ambiguous. The CDR3 length is 15 residues. Looked up from germline, CDR1 is MGHRA and CDR2 is YSYEKL. Trimming cost V 0 bases and J 1 base, with 8 bases left between them. The CDR3 spells CASSQDLSGTDTQYF. CDR3 DNA sequence: TGCGCCAGCAGCCAAGATCTCTCCGGCACAGATACGCAGTATTTT.

The gene calls are TRBV11-2 and TRBJ1-4; D is perhaps TRBD1 (5 bases). Deletions cut 3 bases from V and 7 bases from J, with 9 bases between. CDR3 length: 13 amino acids. Germline CDR1 and CDR2: SGHAT and FQNNGV. In nucleotides, the CDR3 is TGTGCCAGCAGCTTTTGGGGGATTGAAAAACTGTTTTTT. Translating it yields CASSFWGIEKLFF.

The chain combines TRBV29-1 with TRBJ2-7; tentative D call: TRBD1 (6 bases). The CDR3 length is 13 residues. Per germline, CDR1 SQVTM and CDR2 ANQGSEA. V was cut by 6 bases and J by 0 bases, with 12 bases left in between. CDR3 protein: CSVEQGYSYEQYF. CDR3 sequence (DNA): TGCAGCGTAGAACAGGGCTACTCCTACGAGCAGTACTTC.

This chain joins TRBV2 and TRBJ2-1; 10 nucleotides align to TRBD2. V gave up 6 bases and J gave up 3 bases; unmatched junction bases: 5. Germline assignment: CDR1 SNHLY and CDR2 FYNNEI. The CDR3 sequence is 15 residues long. CDR3 DNA sequence: TGTGCCAGCAGGCCCGGGACTAGCGACTACAATGAGCAGTTCTTC. It codes for CASRPGTSDYNEQFF.

V usage is TRBV5-1 and J usage is TRBJ1-1; weak D call: TRBD1 (5 bases). The CDR3 spans 16 residues. CDR1 is SGHRS, CDR2 YFSETQ, per germline. Trimming took 0 bases from V and 1 from J, leaving 13 bases between them. CDR3 nucleotide sequence: TGCGCCAGCAGCTTGGGAAGGGGTTCGACGAACACTGAAGCTTTCTTT. This translates into CASSLGRGSTNTEAFF. Together with reference TRBV5-1 and TRBJ1-1, the CDR3 gives the full variable domain: KAGVTQTPRYLIKTRGQQVTLSCSPISGHRSVSWYQQTPGQGLQFLFEYFSETQRNKGNFPGRFSGRQFSNSRSEMNVSTLELGDSALYLCASSLGRGSTNTEAFFGQGTRLTVV.

V is TRBV7-9 and J is TRBJ2-3; D not resolved. Trimming left V 6 bases short and J 5 bases short, with 15 bases between. This CDR3 is built from 14 residues. Germline V gene lookup returns CDR1 SEHNR and CDR2 FQNEAQ (reference sequence). The CDR3 DNA follows: TGTGCCAGCAGGCCAGCTTTAAGCGTAGATACGCAGTATTTT. It yields the protein CASRPALSVDTQYF. Full variable domain (remainder filled in from reference TRBV7-9 and TRBJ2-3): DTGVSQNPRHKITKRGQNVTFRCDPISEHNRLYWYRQTLGQGPEFLTYFQNEAQLEKSRLLSDRFSAERPKGSFSTLEIQRTEQGDSAMYLCASRPALSVDTQYFGPGTRLTVL.